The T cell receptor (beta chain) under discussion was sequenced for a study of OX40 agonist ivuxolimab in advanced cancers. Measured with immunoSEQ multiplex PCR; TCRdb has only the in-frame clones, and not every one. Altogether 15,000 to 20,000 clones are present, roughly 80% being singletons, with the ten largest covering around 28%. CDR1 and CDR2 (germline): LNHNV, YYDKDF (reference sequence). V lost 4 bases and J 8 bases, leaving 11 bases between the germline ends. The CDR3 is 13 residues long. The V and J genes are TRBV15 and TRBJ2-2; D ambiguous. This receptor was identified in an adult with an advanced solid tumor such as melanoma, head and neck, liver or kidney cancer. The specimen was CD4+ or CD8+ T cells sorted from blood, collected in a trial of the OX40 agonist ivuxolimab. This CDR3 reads CATSIKHPGELFF. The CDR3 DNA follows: TGTGCCACCAGCATTAAACACCCGGGGGAGCTGTTTTTT. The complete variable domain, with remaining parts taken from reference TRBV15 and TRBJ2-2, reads DAMVIQNPRYQVTQFGKPVTLSCSQTLNHNVMYWYQQKSSQAPKLLFHYYDKDFNNEADTPDNFQSRRPNTSFCFLDIRSPGLGDTAMYLCATSIKHPGELFFGEGSRLTVL.